This T cell receptor beta chain was identified during a study of T cells after yellow fever vaccination. TCRdb fed the 5' RACE reads into MiXCR, producing one record per CDR3 protein. The sample holds 280,000 or so distinct CDR3 sequences; around 8.6% are singletons and the top ten take 3% to 3.5%. Germline CDR1 ENHRY, CDR2 SYGVKD. The CDR3 is 13 amino acids. Trimming removed 10 bases from V and 1 base from J, with 13 bases in between. This material consisted of CD4+ T cells sorted from PBMCs, taken 5 days after the yellow fever booster vaccination. This TCR came from a man in his late teens or twenties who received the YFV17D yellow fever vaccine. The gene calls are TRBV10-3 and TRBJ2-5; D could derive from TRBD1 or TRBD2 (5 bases each). CDR3 sequence reads: CATGASPQETQYF. The CDR3 DNA is TGTGCCACCGGGGCCAGCCCCCAAGAGACCCAGTACTTC.